This record looks at one TCR beta chain sequence and its context. Many counts were recorded for this clonotype. No antigen is known for it. Base qualities are not at hand, and no much larger clone is one base apart. The receptor library was made with multiplex PCR. The sequencer was an Illumina HiSeq 4000. To build TCR beta libraries, CDR3 regions were amplified by Arm-PCR using iRepertoire HTBI primers. Before sequencing, the PCR products underwent gel purification. As for how the authors treated the data: Gene usage analysis of CDR3 amino acid clonotypes relied on the 62 TRBV and fewer than 15 TRBJ segments identified across samples. COPE and FqMerger were used to merge filtered high-quality paired reads into contigs. BLAST was used to align contigs to the IMGT TRBV, TRBD and TRBJ reference genes, and CDR3 was defined following IMGT. Any clonotype with a frequency above 0.1% was counted as a highly expanded clone. Shannon entropy was used to measure repertoire diversity, and the Gini coefficient was used to measure V-J evenness. Clonotypes shared by more than one individual were considered public. TCRdb cleaned the public reads at Q25 with fastp, built clones with MiXCR and kept in-frame beta chains. Rows with one shared CDR3 protein collapse into an entry with the most common genes and DNA. The V and J calls here are based on TCRdb, not the publication. For this sample the table gives about 540,000 distinct CDR3 sequences, of which approximately 12% were detected only once. Clones ranked in the top ten supply roughly 9.7% of the sample.

The entry originates in a study of regulatory T cells in long-lasting Graves disease listed by TCRdb under 2021. Some background on the complete study: In the newly diagnosed Graves' disease group, patients had been taking antithyroid drugs for less than 3 months. This study used TCR sequencing and RNA sequencing of peripheral blood to compare persistent Graves' disease patients against newly diagnosed Graves' disease patients. The study was conducted in China and was registered as a clinical trial. TCR sequencing covered around 13 persistent and roughly 20 newly diagnosed Graves' disease patients, around 33 samples in total.

From V the trimming removes 1 base and from J it removes 0 bases, while the gene matches leave 8 bases of the junction unaccounted for. The CDR3, cysteine through phenylalanine, is 17 amino acids long. The only DNA kept is the CDR3, 51 bases in frame from the first base. Overall results and qualifications from the work: Sequencing and analysis were restricted to the TCR beta chain. The authors noted that the small sample size was a limitation that may lower accuracy. Because the primary lesion, thyroid tissue, could not be accessed, the study looked at peripheral blood alone. Persistent patients shared more public clonotypes among themselves (over 2,500) than newly diagnosed patients did (about 900). Persistent disease showed preferential use of TRBV28, TRBJ1-2 and TRBJ2-5, whereas newly diagnosed disease favored TRBV20-1 and TRBJ2-1. Compared with newly diagnosed patients, patients with persistent Graves' disease had lower TCR Shannon entropy and fewer highly expanded clones, which suggests clonal expansion.

The sample's time point label, decoded: newly diagnosed GD, antithyroid drugs for less than 3 months. For both TCR sequencing and RNA sequencing, RNA was extracted from PBMCs using TRIzol. The diagnosis of Graves' disease was made according to American Thyroid Association guidelines. Patients were recruited from an endocrinology department in Xi'an, China. From each patient, around 9 milliliters of peripheral blood was collected into an EDTA anticoagulant tube. Ficoll Paque Plus density gradient separation was used to isolate PBMCs, and no additional T cell sorting was done. An Agilent 2100 Bioanalyzer and agarose gel were used to assess RNA quality, and a NanoDrop 2000 was used to measure RNA concentration. A further study also used this sample, focusing on T cells in Graves' hyperthyroidism and ophthalmopathy. As the second publication notes: Stable Graves' hyperthyroidism was defined as the absence of progression to ophthalmopathy over 18 months of follow-up. Hyperthyroidism patients were newly diagnosed, had a disease duration of under 2 months, and were aged 18 to 65 years. Any patient with an uncontrolled infection, another autoimmune disease, pregnancy or lactation was excluded. Clinical symptoms, serum thyroxine and TRAb, thyroid ultrasound, and orbital computed tomography formed the basis for the diagnoses. A first-round RT-PCR of the TCR CDR3 used the HTBI primer set with the Qiagen OneStep RT-PCR kit. Most expanded thyroid clonotypes (frequency above 0.001) were also detected in blood, suggesting blood repertoires may reflect thyroid immune responses. Ophthalmopathy was separated from stable hyperthyroidism by a 13 V-J signature model, with just over 85% sensitivity and about 81% specificity obtained in cross-validation and 80%/75% obtained in testing. In validation, progression to ophthalmopathy was predicted by the model with 70.59% sensitivity and about 72% specificity, a median of roughly 6.4 months before onset. TCR V-J signatures able to tell the groups apart were searched for in a discovery cohort of 90 to 100 patients, of whom over 40 had Graves' ophthalmopathy and 55 to 65 had stable Graves' hyperthyroidism. An independent validation cohort of around 19 hyperthyroidism patients and 17 patients who later progressed to ophthalmopathy tested prospective prediction of ophthalmopathy. For training and testing, the 100 or so patients in the discovery cohort were randomly divided in a 7:3 ratio. In addition, the study compared T-cell repertoires in thyroid tissue and in blood from a handful of Graves' hyperthyroidism patients. After blood sampling, hyperthyroidism patients were treated with methimazole at a starting dose of 30 mg daily, and ophthalmopathy patients were treated with high-dose intravenous methylprednisolone. Libraries were constructed in a second round of multiplex PCR, after which size selection and purification were performed. Sequencing of the libraries was done on an Illumina HiSeq2000 using paired-end 100 bp reads. SOAPnuke was used to process the raw data, removing reads that contained adapters or uncalled bases, had a mean Phred below 15, or lacked an exact match to the constant primer or identifier. High-quality paired reads were merged with COPE v1.2.5, and unique nucleotide sequences were defined as clonotypes. Clonotypes were aligned to IMGT TRBV, TRBD and TRBJ reference segments using MiTCR v1.1. The analysis included only V-J combinations with a frequency above 0.0001, which together covered around 99% of the repertoires. A TCS score was defined as the ratio between F50 (clonal expansion) and ExV (chaos), using BLOSUM62-based TCRdist between CDR3 peptides within each V-J. Welch's t-statistics and random forest reduced roughly 500 V-J features to around 14, which were used in a naive Bayes classifier (R e1071). Sample size was not statistically predetermined, and investigators were not blinded to group allocation. According to the paper, TCR Vbeta CDR3 sequencing was carried out on 120 to 150 peripheral blood samples, which came from around 43 ophthalmopathy, approximately 78 hyperthyroidism and some 17 progressor patients.

This specimen was peripheral blood mononuclear cells (PBMCs), taken at new diagnosis, from a patient treated with antithyroid drugs. This clonotype was obtained from a man younger than 40 with Graves disease. Donor details come from another sample of the same person, matched by shared clones. The chain employs TRBV12-3 or TRBV12-4 and TRBJ2-7; the central 8 bases match TRBD1. The sequenced DNA: TGTGCCAGCAGTTTAGGCCGCAGGACAGGGCCCTCCTACGAGCAGTACTTC. This translates into CASSLGRRTGPSYEQYF.